The sequence of this TCR beta chain was determined in a study of blood T cell repertoires in COVID-19. Background on the study: Samples came from the United States, Italy and Spain, spanning acute and convalescent COVID-19.

This clone was recorded a few times. The authors' processing: Amplified reference gene primers provided the basis for estimating nucleated cell counts. Measured with immunoSEQ multiplex PCR; TCRdb has only the in-frame clones, and not every one. V, J and clone size reflect that table, while D and trimming were determined from the DNA. The data contain 150,000 to 250,000 clones, approximately 82% of them singletons. Per germline, CDR1 SGHDT and CDR2 YYEEEE. This CDR3 is 12 amino acids long. Trimming stripped 6 bases from V and 7 bases from J, with 13 bases between. The chain is built from TRBV5-6 and TRBJ2-5; a possible D gene is TRBD1 (5 bases). The source is a human donor with acute or convalescent COVID-19. The donor label of this sample is uncertain. Sequenced input: peripheral blood. This chain's CDR3 is CASTFWGGTQYF. The DNA for the CDR3 is TGTGCCAGCACCTTCTGGGGCGGGACCCAGTACTTC.